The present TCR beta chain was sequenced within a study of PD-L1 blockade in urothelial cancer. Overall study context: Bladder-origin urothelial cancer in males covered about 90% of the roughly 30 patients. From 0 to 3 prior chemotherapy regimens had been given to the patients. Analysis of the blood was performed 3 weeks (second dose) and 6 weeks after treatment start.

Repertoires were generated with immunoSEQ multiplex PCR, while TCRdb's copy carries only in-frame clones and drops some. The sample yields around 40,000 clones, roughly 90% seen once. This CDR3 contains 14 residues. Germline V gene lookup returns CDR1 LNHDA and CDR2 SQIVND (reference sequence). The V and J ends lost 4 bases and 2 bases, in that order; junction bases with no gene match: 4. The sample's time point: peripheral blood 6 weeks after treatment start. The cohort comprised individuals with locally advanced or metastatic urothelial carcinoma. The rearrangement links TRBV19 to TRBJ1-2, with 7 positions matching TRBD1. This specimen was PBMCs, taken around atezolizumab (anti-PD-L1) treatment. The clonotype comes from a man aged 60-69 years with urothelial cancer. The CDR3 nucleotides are TGTGCCAGTAGTAAGGGACAGTCGAACTATGGCTACACCTTC. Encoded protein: CASSKGQSNYGYTF.